These 15 T cell receptor beta chains were sequenced from one sample in a study of shared clonotypes between healthy human individuals. Assay used: immunoSEQ multiplex PCR; TCRdb lists only in-frame clones, some missing. The data show roughly 2,000,000 clones, about 95% seen once. Naivety among CD8 cells was defined by CD45RO negativity and positive CCR7 selection, thereby excluding terminally differentiated effector memory CD45RA+ cells. The sequenced sample consisted of naive CD8+ T cells sorted from blood. The receptors shown here come from a man in his late teens or twenties in good health.

The chain carries TRBV11-2 and TRBJ2-7; 8 bases map to TRBD1. Germline V CDR1 and CDR2: SGHAT, FQNNGV. The CDR3 length is 15 residues. V lost 1 base and J lost 9; bases outside the gene matches: 11. The CDR3 sequence is CASSLGPGQASGQYF. In DNA, the CDR3 is TGTGCCAGCAGCTTAGGGCCGGGACAGGCGAGCGGGCAGTACTTC.

The rearrangement joins TRBV27 to TRBJ2-7; 13 nucleotides agree with TRBD2. The CDR3 runs 15 residues. CDR1 and CDR2 from the germline V gene are MNHEY and SMNVEV (reference sequence). Trimming cost V 4 bases and J 3 bases; bases outside gene matches: 3. The CDR3 reads CASSYGTSGIYEQYF. The CDR3 coding sequence is TGTGCCAGCAGTTATGGGACTAGCGGGATCTACGAGCAGTACTTC.

For this clone: This sample also contains other DNA sequences that code for the same CDR3. The CDR3 reads CASSVEGRDTEAFF. Here the CDR3 DNA reads TGTGCCAGCAGCGTAGAAGGACGGGACACTGAAGCTTTCTTT. The chain recombines TRBV9 with TRBJ1-1; D is uncertain. The CDR3 contains 14 residues. V was clipped by 0 bases and J by 3 bases, with 9 bases between them. Per germline, CDR1 SGDLS and CDR2 YYNGEE. Combining the CDR3 with reference TRBV9 and TRBJ1-1 gives the whole variable domain DSGVTQTPKHLITATGQRVTLRCSPRSGDLSVYWYQQSLDQGLQFLIQYYNGEERAKGNILERFSAQQFPDLHSELNLSSLELGDSALYFCASSVEGRDTEAFFGQGTRLTVV.

The chain couples TRBV28 to TRBJ2-2; TRBD1 agrees at 7 bases. V dropped 2 bases and J dropped 2; count of bases not matched to a gene: 5. This CDR3 is built from 16 residues. The germline gives CDR1 MDHEN, CDR2 SYDVKM. CDR3 loop: CASSLEDRLNTGELFF. In DNA, the CDR3 is TGTGCCAGCAGTTTAGAGGACAGGCTAAACACCGGGGAGCTGTTTTTT.

This chain links TRBV4-1 with TRBJ1-3; D gene unclear. This CDR3 has 13 residues. The germline V and J ends were trimmed by 4 bases and 4 bases, with 8 bases remaining between them. Germline loops: CDR1 MGHRA, CDR2 YSYEKL. CDR3 nucleotides: TGCGCCAGCAGCCTCGTAGCCGGAAACACCATATATTTT. Its translation is CASSLVAGNTIYF.

The chain has TRBV7-3 and TRBJ1-1; D gene unclear. Germline V gene data show CDR1 as SGHTA and CDR2 as FQGTGA. Trimming left V 1 base short and J 8 bases short, with 14 bases between. This CDR3 has 14 amino acids. The CDR3 DNA is TGTGCCAGCAGCTTAATTGGAGGGAATAGGGAAGCTTTCTTT. Protein: CASSLIGGNREAFF. The variable domain in full, with the rest retrieved from reference TRBV7-3 and TRBJ1-1, is GAGVSQTPSNKVTEKGKYVELRCDPISGHTALYWYRQSLGQGPEFLIYFQGTGAADDSGLPNDRFFAVRPEGSVSTLKIQRTERGDSAVYLCASSLIGGNREAFFGQGTRLTVV.

The rearrangement links TRBV28 to TRBJ2-1, with 9 positions matching TRBD2. CDR3 length equals 16 residues. Germline V lookup: CDR1 MDHEN, CDR2 SYDVKM. J lost 5 bases, V lost 0 bases, and 5 bases had no gene match. The CDR3: CASSLWPSGEDNEQFF. In DNA, the CDR3 is TGTGCCAGCAGTTTATGGCCTAGCGGGGAAGACAATGAGCAGTTCTTC.

The V gene is TRBV2, the J gene TRBJ1-2, with D hard to call. The CDR3 spans 14 residues. CDR1 is SNHLY, CDR2 FYNNEI, per germline. Deletions cut 0 bases from V and 6 bases from J, with 11 bases between. The DNA of the CDR3 is TGTGCCAGCAGTGAAGCCGGCACAGCGGATGGCTACACCTTC. Translation: CASSEAGTADGYTF.

The chain has TRBV9 and TRBJ1-1; D uncertain. Trimming removed 3 bases from V and 1 base from J, with 10 bases in between. The CDR3 extends over 14 amino acids. CDR1 is SGDLS, CDR2 YYNGEE, per germline. The DNA for the CDR3 is TGTGCCAGCAGCGCAGACACGGGGAACACTGAAGCTTTCTTT. This translates into CASSADTGNTEAFF. Full variable domain (rest looked up from reference TRBV9 and TRBJ1-1): DSGVTQTPKHLITATGQRVTLRCSPRSGDLSVYWYQQSLDQGLQFLIQYYNGEERAKGNILERFSAQQFPDLHSELNLSSLELGDSALYFCASSADTGNTEAFFGQGTRLTVV.

The chain is built from TRBV30 and TRBJ2-1; 7 bases agree with TRBD1. V shed 2 bases and J 8 bases; nucleotides not matched to a gene: 15. Germline CDR1 is GTSNPN and CDR2 is SVGIG (reference sequence). This CDR3 contains 16 residues. CDR3: CAWSWGQSLITDEQFF. CDR3 in DNA: TGTGCCTGGAGTTGGGGACAGTCCCTGATTACGGATGAGCAGTTCTTC.

This sequence joins TRBV7-2 and TRBJ2-3, with 11 bases identical to TRBD2. The CDR3 totals 16 residues. Germline CDR1 is SGHTA and CDR2 is FQGNSA. After removal of 5 bases from V and 0 bases from J, the junction contained 4 bases not matched to a gene. The CDR3 region is CASSPGLAESTDTQYF. The CDR3 DNA sequence: TGTGCCAGCAGCCCGGGACTAGCGGAAAGCACAGATACGCAGTATTTT.

On this clone: Other nucleotide sequences in the sample specify the same CDR3. The rearrangement uses TRBV27 and TRBJ1-1, with a possible D match to TRBD1 (5 bases). The ends were cut back, 2 bases at V and 1 base at J, with 8 bases in the middle. CDR3 length: 14 residues. The germline CDR1 and CDR2 sequences are MNHEY and SMNVEV (reference sequence). In DNA form, the CDR3 reads TGTGCCAGCAGTTTACAGGGAGCGAACACTGAAGCTTTCTTT. This encodes CASSLQGANTEAFF.

This clone was detected only once. V usage is TRBV7-2 and J usage is TRBJ2-2, with D possibly matching TRBD2 (6 bases). The CDR3 has 15 residues. Per germline, CDR1 SGHTA and CDR2 FQGNSA. V shed 5 bases and J shed 6 bases, with 16 bases lying between them. The CDR3 DNA follows: TGTGCCAGCAGCCCCGATTCGGGACTTCCCGGGGAGCTGTTTTTT. Translation gives CASSPDSGLPGELFF.

The rearrangement links TRBV28 to TRBJ2-2, with D hard to call. CDR1 MDHEN and CDR2 SYDVKM come from the germline V gene. The CDR3 is 14 amino acids. The V end was cut by 4 bases, the J end by 6 bases, with 12 bases between. DNA for the CDR3: TGTGCCAGCAGTTCGCCTCTGAGTCCCGGGGAGCTGTTTTTT. Amino acid sequence: CASSSPLSPGELFF.

This clone is a singleton in its sample. The chain links TRBV5-1 to TRBJ2-5; TRBD2 agrees at 8 bases. There are 17 residues in the CDR3. Germline CDR1 SGHRS, CDR2 YFSETQ. The V gene end was trimmed by 5 bases and the J gene end by 4 bases; junction bases not matched to a gene: 16. CDR3 bases: TGCGCCAGCAGGTTTGACGGGGGGGCCTTACTTCGAGAGACCCAGTACTTC. It yields the protein CASRFDGGALLRETQYF.